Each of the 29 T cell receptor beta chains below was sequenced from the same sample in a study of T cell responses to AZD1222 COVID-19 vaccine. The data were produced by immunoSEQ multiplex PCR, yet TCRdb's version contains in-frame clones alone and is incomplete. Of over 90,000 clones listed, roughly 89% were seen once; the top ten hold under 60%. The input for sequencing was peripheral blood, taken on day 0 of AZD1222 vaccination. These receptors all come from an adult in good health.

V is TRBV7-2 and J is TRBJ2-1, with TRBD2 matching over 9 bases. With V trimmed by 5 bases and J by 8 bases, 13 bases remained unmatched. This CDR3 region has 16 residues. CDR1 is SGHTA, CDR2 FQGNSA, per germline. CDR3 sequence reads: CASSLYLAGVGDEQFF. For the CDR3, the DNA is TGTGCCAGCAGCCTCTACTTAGCGGGAGTCGGGGATGAGCAGTTCTTC.

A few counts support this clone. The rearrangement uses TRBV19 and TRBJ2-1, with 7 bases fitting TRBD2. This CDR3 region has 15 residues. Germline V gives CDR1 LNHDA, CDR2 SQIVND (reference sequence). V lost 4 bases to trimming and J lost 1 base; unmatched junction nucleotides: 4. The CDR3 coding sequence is TGTGCCAGTAGTAAGAGCGGGAATTCCTACAATGAGCAGTTCTTC. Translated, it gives CASSKSGNSYNEQFF.

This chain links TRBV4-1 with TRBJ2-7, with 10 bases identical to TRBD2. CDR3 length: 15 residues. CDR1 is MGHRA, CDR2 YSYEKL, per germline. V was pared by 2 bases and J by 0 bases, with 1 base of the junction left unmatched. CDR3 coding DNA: TGCGCCAGCAGCCAAACTAGCGGGGACTCCTACGAGCAGTACTTC. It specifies CASSQTSGDSYEQYF.

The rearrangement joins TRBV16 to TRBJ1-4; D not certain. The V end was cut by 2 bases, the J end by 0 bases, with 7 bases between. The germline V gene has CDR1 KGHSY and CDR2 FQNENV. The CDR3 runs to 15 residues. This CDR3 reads CASSQRLSTNEKLFF. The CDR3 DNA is TGTGCCAGCAGCCAAAGGTTATCAACTAATGAAAAACTGTTTTTT.

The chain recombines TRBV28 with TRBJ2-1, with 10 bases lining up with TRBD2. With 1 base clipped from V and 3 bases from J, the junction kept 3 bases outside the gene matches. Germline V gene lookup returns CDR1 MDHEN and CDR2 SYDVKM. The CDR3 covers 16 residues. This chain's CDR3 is CASSLSASGSYNEQFF. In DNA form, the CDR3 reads TGTGCCAGCAGTTTATCGGCTAGCGGGAGCTACAATGAGCAGTTCTTC.

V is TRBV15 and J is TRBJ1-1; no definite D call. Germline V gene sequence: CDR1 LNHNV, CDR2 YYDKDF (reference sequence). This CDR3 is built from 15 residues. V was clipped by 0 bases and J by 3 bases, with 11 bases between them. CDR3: CATSRDGRPYTEAFF. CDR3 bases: TGTGCCACCAGCAGAGACGGGAGGCCTTACACTGAAGCTTTCTTT.

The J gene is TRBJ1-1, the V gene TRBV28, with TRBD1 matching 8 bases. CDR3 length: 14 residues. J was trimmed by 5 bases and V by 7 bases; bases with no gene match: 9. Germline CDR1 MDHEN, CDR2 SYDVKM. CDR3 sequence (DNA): TGTGCCAGCACCCCGACAGGGGCCTGGACTGAAGCTTTCTTT. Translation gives CASTPTGAWTEAFF.

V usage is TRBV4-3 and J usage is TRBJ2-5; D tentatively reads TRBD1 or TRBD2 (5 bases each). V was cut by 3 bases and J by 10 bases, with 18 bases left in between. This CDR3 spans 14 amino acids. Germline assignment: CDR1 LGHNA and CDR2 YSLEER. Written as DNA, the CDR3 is TGCGCCAGCAGCCAGACGGCGCCAAGTGGGGGCCAGTACTTC. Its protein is CASSQTAPSGGQYF.

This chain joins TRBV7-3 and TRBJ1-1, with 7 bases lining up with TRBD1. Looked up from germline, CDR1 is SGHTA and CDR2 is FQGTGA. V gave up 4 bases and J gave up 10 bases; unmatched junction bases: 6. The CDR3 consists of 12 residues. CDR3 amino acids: CASSSQGKRAFF. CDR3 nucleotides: TGTGCCAGCAGCTCACAGGGGAAACGAGCTTTCTTT. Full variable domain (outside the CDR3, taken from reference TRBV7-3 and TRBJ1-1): GAGVSQTPSNKVTEKGKYVELRCDPISGHTALYWYRQSLGQGPEFLIYFQGTGAADDSGLPNDRFFAVRPEGSVSTLKIQRTERGDSAVYLCASSSQGKRAFFGQGTRLTVV.

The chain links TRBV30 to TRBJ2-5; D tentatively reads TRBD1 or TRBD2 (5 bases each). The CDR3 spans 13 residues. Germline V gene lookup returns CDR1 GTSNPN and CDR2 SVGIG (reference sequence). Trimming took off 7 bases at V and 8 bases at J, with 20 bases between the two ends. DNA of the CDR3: TGTGCCTCGCCCGGGACCCCCCCTCCAACCCAGTACTTC. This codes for CASPGTPPPTQYF.

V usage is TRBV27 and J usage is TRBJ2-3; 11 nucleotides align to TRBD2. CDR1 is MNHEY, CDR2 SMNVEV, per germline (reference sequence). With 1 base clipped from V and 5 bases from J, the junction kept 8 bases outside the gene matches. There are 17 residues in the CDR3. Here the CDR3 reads CASSLLKLAGEVDTQYF. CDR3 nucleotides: TGTGCCAGCAGTTTATTAAAACTAGCGGGAGAGGTAGATACGCAGTATTTT.

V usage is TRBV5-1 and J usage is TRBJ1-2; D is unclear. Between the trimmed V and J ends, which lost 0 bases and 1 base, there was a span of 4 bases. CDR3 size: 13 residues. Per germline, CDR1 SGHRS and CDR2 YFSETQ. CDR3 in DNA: TGCGCCAGCAGCTTGGCCAGTAACTATGGCTACACCTTC. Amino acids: CASSLASNYGYTF.

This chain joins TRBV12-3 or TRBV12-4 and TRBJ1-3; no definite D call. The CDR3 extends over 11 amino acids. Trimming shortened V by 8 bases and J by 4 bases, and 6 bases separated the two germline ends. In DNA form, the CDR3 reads TGTGCCAGCCACCAGGGAAACACCATATATTTT. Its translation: CASHQGNTIYF.

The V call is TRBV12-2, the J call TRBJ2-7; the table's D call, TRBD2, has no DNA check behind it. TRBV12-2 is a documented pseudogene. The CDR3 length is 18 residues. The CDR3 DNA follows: TGTGCAAGTCGCTTCCCGATTTTGGTAGCGGGAGACTCCAACGAGCAGTACTTC. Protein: CASRFPILVAGDSNEQYF.

The CDR3 here is CASRRTGFDTEAFF. CDR3 nucleotide sequence: TGTGCCAGCAGGCGGACAGGGTTCGACACTGAAGCTTTCTTT. The gene calls are TRBV5-4 and TRBJ1-1; TRBD1 matches 8 bases. This CDR3 has 14 residues. Germline CDR1 is SGHNT and CDR2 is YYREEE (reference sequence). Trimming at V came to 5 bases and at J to 3 bases, leaving 6 bases not matched to a gene. The full variable domain, with the rest looked up from reference TRBV5-4 and TRBJ1-1, is ETGVTQSPTHLIKTRGQQVTLRCSSQSGHNTVSWYQQALGQGPQFIFQYYREEENGRGNFPPRFSGLQFPNYSSELNVNALELDDSALYLCASRRTGFDTEAFFGQGTRLTVV.

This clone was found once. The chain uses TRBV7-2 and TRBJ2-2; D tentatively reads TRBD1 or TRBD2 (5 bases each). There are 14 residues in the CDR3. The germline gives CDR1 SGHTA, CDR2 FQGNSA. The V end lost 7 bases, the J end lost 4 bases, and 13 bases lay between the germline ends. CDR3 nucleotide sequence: TGTGCCAGCACCCCCGGGACGGGCACCGGGGAGCTGTTTTTT. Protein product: CASTPGTGTGELFF.

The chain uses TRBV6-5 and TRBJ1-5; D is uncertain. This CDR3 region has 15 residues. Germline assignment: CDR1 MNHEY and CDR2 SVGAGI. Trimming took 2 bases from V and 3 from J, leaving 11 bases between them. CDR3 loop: CASSYMQASNQPQHF. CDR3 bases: TGTGCCAGCAGTTACATGCAGGCCTCCAATCAGCCCCAGCATTTT.

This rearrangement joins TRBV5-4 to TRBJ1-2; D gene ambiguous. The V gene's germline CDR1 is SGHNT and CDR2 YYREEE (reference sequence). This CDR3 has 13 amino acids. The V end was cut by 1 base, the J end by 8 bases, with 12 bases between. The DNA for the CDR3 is TGTGCCAGCAGCTTGAAAACACCGGGGGGCTACACCTTC. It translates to CASSLKTPGGYTF. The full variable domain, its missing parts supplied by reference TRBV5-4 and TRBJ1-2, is ETGVTQSPTHLIKTRGQQVTLRCSSQSGHNTVSWYQQALGQGPQFIFQYYREEENGRGNFPPRFSGLQFPNYSSELNVNALELDDSALYLCASSLKTPGGYTFGSGTRLTVV.

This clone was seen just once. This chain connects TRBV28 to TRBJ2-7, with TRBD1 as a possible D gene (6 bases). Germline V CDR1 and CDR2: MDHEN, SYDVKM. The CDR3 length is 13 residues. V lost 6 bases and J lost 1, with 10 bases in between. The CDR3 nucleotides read TGTGCCAGCAGCCCGGACAGTTCCTACGAGCAGTACTTC. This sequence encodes CASSPDSSYEQYF.

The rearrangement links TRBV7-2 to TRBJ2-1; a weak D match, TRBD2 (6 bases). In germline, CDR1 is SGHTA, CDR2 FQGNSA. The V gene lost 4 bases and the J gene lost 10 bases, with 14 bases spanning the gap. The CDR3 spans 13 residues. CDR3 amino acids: CASSSDYSGEQFF. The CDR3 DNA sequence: TGTGCCAGCAGCTCGGACTATAGCGGAGAGCAGTTCTTC.

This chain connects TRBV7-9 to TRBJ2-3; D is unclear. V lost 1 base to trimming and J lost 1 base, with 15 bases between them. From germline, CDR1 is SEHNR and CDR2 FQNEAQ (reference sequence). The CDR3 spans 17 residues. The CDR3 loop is CASSLGLRGSRTDTQYF. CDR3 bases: TGTGCCAGCAGCTTAGGTCTTAGAGGTAGTCGCACAGATACGCAGTATTTT. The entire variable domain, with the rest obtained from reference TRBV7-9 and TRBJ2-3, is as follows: DTGVSQNPRHKITKRGQNVTFRCDPISEHNRLYWYRQTLGQGPEFLTYFQNEAQLEKSRLLSDRFSAERPKGSFSTLEIQRTEQGDSAMYLCASSLGLRGSRTDTQYFGPGTRLTVL.

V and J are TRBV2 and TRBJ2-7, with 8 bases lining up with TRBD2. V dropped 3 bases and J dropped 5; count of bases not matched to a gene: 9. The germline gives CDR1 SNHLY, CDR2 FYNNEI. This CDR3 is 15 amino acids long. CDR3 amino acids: CASSDRGGLLNEQYF. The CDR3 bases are TGTGCCAGCAGTGACCGGGGGGGGTTGTTGAACGAGCAGTACTTC.

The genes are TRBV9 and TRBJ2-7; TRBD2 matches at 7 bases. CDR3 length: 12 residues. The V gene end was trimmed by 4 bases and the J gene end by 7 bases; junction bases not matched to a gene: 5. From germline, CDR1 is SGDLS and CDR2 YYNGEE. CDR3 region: CASSPPGGEQYF. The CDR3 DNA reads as TGTGCCAGCAGCCCCCCGGGGGGAGAGCAGTACTTC.

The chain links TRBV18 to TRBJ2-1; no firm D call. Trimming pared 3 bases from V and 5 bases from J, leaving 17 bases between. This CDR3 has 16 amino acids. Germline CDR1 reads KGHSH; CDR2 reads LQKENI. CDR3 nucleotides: TGTGCCAGCTCACCCTATTCGACCCGTACCGACAATGAGCAGTTCTTC. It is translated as CASSPYSTRTDNEQFF.

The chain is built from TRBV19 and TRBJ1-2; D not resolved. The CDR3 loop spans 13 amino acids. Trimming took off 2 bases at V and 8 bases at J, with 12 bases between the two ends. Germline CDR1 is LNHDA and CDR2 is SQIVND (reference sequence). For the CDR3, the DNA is TGTGCCAGTAGTATAACCCGGGGAGGCGGCTACACCTTC. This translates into CASSITRGGGYTF.

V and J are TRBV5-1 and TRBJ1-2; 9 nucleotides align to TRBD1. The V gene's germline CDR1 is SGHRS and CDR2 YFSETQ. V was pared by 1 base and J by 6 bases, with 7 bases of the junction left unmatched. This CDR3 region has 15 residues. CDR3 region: CASSLNSDRGHGYTF. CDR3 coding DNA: TGCGCCAGCAGCTTGAATTCGGACAGGGGCCATGGCTACACCTTC.

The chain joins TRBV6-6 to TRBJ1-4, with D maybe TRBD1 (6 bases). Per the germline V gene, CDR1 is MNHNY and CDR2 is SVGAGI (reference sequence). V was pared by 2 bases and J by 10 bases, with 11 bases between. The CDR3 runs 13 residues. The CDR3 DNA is TGTGCCAGCAGTTACGGACAGCCGGGAAAACTGTTTTTT. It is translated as CASSYGQPGKLFF.

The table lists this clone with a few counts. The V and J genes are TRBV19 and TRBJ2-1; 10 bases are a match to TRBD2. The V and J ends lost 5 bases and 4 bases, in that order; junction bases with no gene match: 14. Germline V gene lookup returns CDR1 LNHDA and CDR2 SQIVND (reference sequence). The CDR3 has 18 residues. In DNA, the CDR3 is TGTGCCAGTAGTGAAAAAAAGGGCGGGACTAGCGCTTACAATGAGCAGTTCTTC. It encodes CASSEKKGGTSAYNEQFF.

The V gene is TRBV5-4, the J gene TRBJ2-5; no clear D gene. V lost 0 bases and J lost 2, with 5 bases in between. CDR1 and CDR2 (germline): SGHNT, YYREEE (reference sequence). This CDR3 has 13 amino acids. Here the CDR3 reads CASSLVPQETQYF. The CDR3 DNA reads TGTGCCAGCAGCTTGGTCCCTCAAGAGACCCAGTACTTC.